Below are 32 T cell receptor beta chains sequenced from a single sample in a study of T cells in Graves' hyperthyroidism and ophthalmopathy. TCR beta CDR3 region amplification was performed from RNA transcripts. A set of HTBI primers served as the primers for a first-round RT-PCR of the TCR CDR3. From the multiplex PCR reads, TCRdb called clonotypes with MiXCR, one entry per CDR3 protein. This table holds 700,000 to 850,000 distinct CDR3 sequences, just over 35% found once. Source material: blood. These receptors came from a woman in her forties with Graves' hyperthyroidism.

This clonotype was counted only a few times. This rearrangement joins TRBV6-5 to TRBJ1-1; D is possibly TRBD1 (6 bases). The CDR3 has 14 residues. Germline loops: CDR1 MNHEY, CDR2 SVGAGI. V lost 7 bases, J lost 0 bases, and 12 bases lay in between. CDR3 coding DNA: TGTGCCAGCAATAACGACAGGTTGAACACTGAAGCTTTCTTT. It encodes CASNNDRLNTEAFF.

This clonotype was recorded at least ten times. The rearrangement joins TRBV2 to TRBJ2-5; D possibly corresponds to TRBD1 (6 bases). This CDR3 is built from 17 residues. V shed 6 bases and J shed 7 bases, with 27 bases lying between them. Germline CDR1 SNHLY, CDR2 FYNNEI. The CDR3, as DNA: TGTGCCAGCAGAGGTGATCAACCGGGACACGAAAAGGGGACCCAGTACTTC. This translates into CASRGDQPGHEKGTQYF.

This clonotype was recorded at least ten times. CDR3 loop: CSARVLKSYEQYF. In DNA, the CDR3 is TGCAGTGCTAGAGTCTTGAAGTCCTACGAGCAGTACTTC. The chain joins TRBV20-1 to TRBJ2-7; no reliable D call. Per germline, CDR1 DFQATT and CDR2 SNEGSKA (reference sequence). The ends were cut back, 1 base at V and 1 base at J, with 8 bases in the middle. This CDR3 spans 13 amino acids.

This clonotype was recorded at least ten times. The V gene is TRBV20-1, the J gene TRBJ2-7; 8 nucleotides agree with TRBD1. The CDR3 consists of 12 residues. Germline assignment: CDR1 DFQATT and CDR2 SNEGSKA (reference sequence). Trimming cost V 5 bases and J 4 bases; bases outside gene matches: 4. The CDR3 region has the DNA TGCAGTGCTTTGGACAGGGAATACGAGCAGTACTTC. Amino acid sequence: CSALDREYEQYF.

This clonotype was observed a few times. The rearrangement joins TRBV7-9 to TRBJ1-5; D remains ambiguous. The V end was cut by 6 bases, the J end by 1 base, with 10 bases between. This CDR3 is 14 amino acids long. Germline V gene sequence: CDR1 SEHNR, CDR2 FQNEAQ (reference sequence). The CDR3 bases are TGTGCCAGCAGATTCTACTACAGCAATCAGCCCCAGCATTTT. Its protein product is CASRFYYSNQPQHF.

Ten or more counts support this clonotype. J is TRBJ1-2 and V is TRBV20-1, with TRBD1 as a possible D gene (5 bases). This CDR3 comprises 13 residues. Trimming shortened V by 0 bases and J by 9 bases, and 14 bases separated the two germline ends. Germline CDR1 is DFQATT and CDR2 is SNEGSKA (reference sequence). DNA of the CDR3: TGCAGTGCTAGAGATCTCCAGGGAACGAGCTACACCTTC. Residues: CSARDLQGTSYTF.

The chain couples TRBV30 to TRBJ1-1; no firm D call. Trimming removed 0 bases from V and 6 bases from J, with 14 bases in between. Germline loops: CDR1 GTSNPN, CDR2 SVGIG (reference sequence). There are 14 residues in the CDR3. CDR3 bases: TGTGCCTGGAGTGTAATAGGAGGGCGGTCTGAAGCTTTCTTT. This codes for CAWSVIGGRSEAFF.

This clonotype was observed a handful of times. Possible read error: a much larger clone is one base away. This chain joins TRBV7-9 and TRBJ1-1; TRBD1 is a possible D gene (5 bases). CDR1 and CDR2 (germline): SEHNR, FQNEAQ (reference sequence). The CDR3 covers 14 residues. The CDR3 region is CASSSHRKDTGAFF. In DNA, the CDR3 is TGTGCCAGCAGCTCGCACCGTAAGGACACTGGAGCTTTCTTT.

The chain combines TRBV19 with TRBJ1-2; 9 positions match TRBD1. The CDR3 contains 15 residues. From germline, CDR1 is LNHDA and CDR2 SQIVND (reference sequence). J was trimmed by 7 bases and V by 6 bases; bases with no gene match: 12. Written as DNA, the CDR3 is TGTGCCAGTAGGATTTCATACAGGGGGCTAGGTGGCTACACCTTC. It encodes CASRISYRGLGGYTF.

About this clonotype itself: The junction shows a germline mismatch at one end, possibly a read error. This sequence joins TRBV7-3 and TRBJ2-2, with D tentatively TRBD1 or TRBD2 (5 bases each). Germline lookup yields CDR1 SGHTA and CDR2 FQGTGA. CDR3 size: 16 residues. CDR3: CASSRVRRGSTGEPFF. CDR3 nucleotide sequence: TGTGCCAGCAGCCGAGTTCGTCGGGGCTCGACCGGGGAGCCGTTTTTT.

This clonotype was picked up a small number of times. The chain joins TRBV3-1 to TRBJ2-5, with D unclear. V gave up 2 bases and J gave up 4 bases, with 14 bases separating them. Germline V gene data show CDR1 as LGHDT and CDR2 as YNNKEL (reference sequence). The CDR3 is made up of 15 amino acids. This CDR3 is CASSQTSEDRETQYF. CDR3 nucleotides: TGTGCCAGCAGCCAAACATCAGAGGATCGAGAGACCCAGTACTTC.

This clonotype was observed many times. This sequence joins TRBV12-3 or TRBV12-4 and TRBJ1-2; no definite D call. V shed 5 bases and J shed 4 bases, with 11 bases lying between them. This CDR3 has 13 residues. CDR3 DNA: TGTGCCAGCAGTCCCCGGGGATCCTATGGCTACACCTTC. It yields the protein CASSPRGSYGYTF.

Many counts were recorded for this clonotype. J is TRBJ2-2 and V is TRBV2; no definite D call. The CDR3 consists of 12 residues. The V end lost 7 bases, the J end lost 1 base, and 4 bases lay between the germline ends. Germline CDR1 is SNHLY and CDR2 is FYNNEI. The CDR3 sequence: CASTGNTGELFF. In DNA form, the CDR3 reads TGTGCCAGCACAGGGAACACCGGGGAGCTGTTTTTT.

The chain carries TRBV5-6 and TRBJ2-7; 7 nucleotides line up with TRBD2. CDR1 is SGHDT and CDR2 is YYEEEE in the germline V gene. The CDR3 totals 14 residues. V trimming: 8 bases; J trimming: 0 bases; junction bases outside the gene matches: 8. CDR3 in amino acids: CASQWGGGSYEQYF. CDR3 DNA: TGTGCCAGTCAATGGGGGGGGGGCTCCTACGAGCAGTACTTC.

The chain recombines TRBV7-2 with TRBJ2-3; D not resolved. The CDR3 contains 14 residues. Germline CDR1 and CDR2: SGHTA and FQGNSA. V was trimmed by 2 bases and J by 2 bases, leaving 8 bases between them. The DNA of the CDR3 is TGTGCCAGCAGCTTAAGCCCGTTCACAGATACGCAGTATTTT. This encodes CASSLSPFTDTQYF.

Turning to this clonotype: One junction end disagrees with the germline gene, perhaps due to a read error. V usage is TRBV6-1 and J usage is TRBJ2-7; no definite D call. Germline V lookup: CDR1 MNHNS, CDR2 SASEGT. The CDR3 loop spans 15 amino acids. CDR3 in amino acids: CASSWASDGSYEQHF. The CDR3 DNA sequence: TGTGCCAGCAGTTGGGCCTCGGATGGGTCCTACGAGCAGCACTTC.

CDR3: CASSSPGQGEQETQYF. The CDR3 DNA reads TGTGCCAGCAGCTCCCCGGGACAGGGGGAACAAGAGACCCAGTACTTC. The chain employs TRBV7-6 and TRBJ2-5; TRBD1 agrees at 11 bases. Per the germline V gene, CDR1 is SGHVS and CDR2 is FNYEAQ. The CDR3 extends over 16 amino acids. Unmatched junction bases numbered 6, after V lost 4 bases and J lost 2 bases. The full variable domain, in which reference TRBV7-6 and TRBJ2-5 provide the parts outside the CDR3, is GAGVSQSPRYKVTKRGQDVALRCDPISGHVSLYWYRQALGQGPEFLTYFNYEAQQDKSGLPNDRFSAERPEGSISTLTIQRTEQRDSAMYRCASSSPGQGEQETQYFGPGTRLLVL.

V is TRBV11-2 and J is TRBJ2-3; TRBD2 agrees at 10 bases. The V gene's germline CDR1 is SGHAT and CDR2 FQNNGV. Trimming at V came to 3 bases and at J to 2 bases, leaving 5 bases not matched to a gene. The CDR3 is 16 residues long. CDR3 region: CASSLMLAGATDTQYF. The DNA for the CDR3 is TGTGCCAGCAGCTTGATGCTAGCGGGGGCCACAGATACGCAGTATTTT.

The chain uses TRBV7-6 and TRBJ1-5; D call uncertain. Germline CDR1 SGHVS, CDR2 FNYEAQ. The CDR3 is made up of 14 amino acids. V lost 6 bases to trimming and J lost 0 bases, with 9 bases between them. The chain's CDR3 is CASRIGYSNQPQHF. The CDR3 bases are TGTGCCAGCAGGATTGGGTATAGCAATCAGCCCCAGCATTTT.

This clonotype was seen a handful of times. The J gene is TRBJ1-2, the V gene TRBV6-5; weak D call: TRBD1 (5 bases). CDR1 and CDR2 (germline): MNHEY, SVGAGI. The CDR3 is 14 residues long. Trimming took off 7 bases at V and 11 bases at J, with 23 bases between the two ends. The CDR3 here is CASTPTLGVQGYTF. DNA for the CDR3: TGTGCCAGCACTCCTACACTGGGAGTTCAGGGTTACACCTTC.

This clonotype was detected once. The V and J genes are TRBV10-3 and TRBJ1-4, with 10 bases aligning to TRBD1. The CDR3 has 13 amino acids. Germline CDR1 ENHRY, CDR2 SYGVKD. V shed 10 bases, J shed 8 bases, and the junction held 7 bases outside the gene matches. The CDR3, as DNA: TGTGCCACCTCGGACAGGGGGGAGGAAAAACTGTTTTTT. Protein sequence: CATSDRGEEKLFF.

This clonotype was recorded at least ten times. The chain combines TRBV25-1 with TRBJ1-2; weak D call: TRBD1 (5 bases). CDR1 and CDR2 (germline): MGHDK, SYGVNS. The ends were cut back, 4 bases at V and 8 bases at J, with 14 bases in the middle. The CDR3 covers 13 residues. CDR3 in DNA: TGTGCCAGCAGTGGAGGCTTCCAGGGAGGCTACACCTTC. Protein: CASSGGFQGGYTF.

Note on this clonotype: This could be a read error, since a much larger clone is one nucleotide away. The chain joins TRBV6-5 to TRBJ1-2; TRBD1 matches 7 bases. Germline V gene lookup returns CDR1 MNHEY and CDR2 SVGAGI. The CDR3 consists of 14 residues. Trimming at V came to 6 bases and at J to 4 bases, leaving 8 bases not matched to a gene. CDR3 in DNA: TGTGCCAGCAGGAGACGGGACAGACCCTATGGCTACACCTTC. The encoded protein is CASRRRDRPYGYTF.

The CDR3 sequence: CASSPLDRRGQETQYF. CDR3 bases: TGTGCCAGCTCACCATTGGACAGGAGAGGCCAAGAGACCCAGTACTTC. This sequence joins TRBV25-1 and TRBJ2-5; 7 bases fit TRBD1. Looked up from germline, CDR1 is MGHDK and CDR2 is SYGVNS. The ends lost 8 bases at V and 1 base at J; junction bases unmatched: 13. The CDR3 is 16 residues long.

This clonotype was detected ten times or more. CDR3: CASSQVAGLVQETQYF. DNA for the CDR3: TGTGCCAGCAGCCAAGTAGCCGGGTTGGTCCAAGAGACCCAGTACTTC. V is TRBV14 and J is TRBJ2-5; D is unresolved. The CDR3 spans 16 residues. CDR1 and CDR2 (germline): SGHDN, FVKESK. With 1 base removed from V and 1 base from J, the gap between germline ends came to 13 bases. Variable domain in full (rest from reference TRBV14 and TRBJ2-5): EAGVTQFPSHSVIEKGQTVTLRCDPISGHDNLYWYRRVMGKEIKFLLHFVKESKQDESGMPNNRFLAERTGGTYSTLKVQPAELEDSGVYFCASSQVAGLVQETQYFGPGTRLLVL.

The chain employs TRBV20-1 and TRBJ2-7, with 7 bases matching TRBD2. The end of the DNA is better explained by TRBJ2-1, so the J call may be wrong. This CDR3 contains 15 residues. The germline gives CDR1 DFQATT, CDR2 SNEGSKA (reference sequence). The CDR3 loop reads CSARWFGTIQVEQFF. The CDR3 DNA reads as TGCAGTGCTAGGTGGTTCGGGACTATTCAAGTTGAGCAGTTCTTC.

This chain uses TRBV29-1 with TRBJ2-1, with 10 bases aligning to TRBD2. The CDR3 loop spans 14 amino acids. After removal of 4 bases from V and 2 bases from J, the junction contained 2 bases not matched to a gene. CDR1 and CDR2 (germline): SQVTM, ANQGSEA. CDR3 sequence: CSVVAGGTYNEQFF. The DNA for the CDR3 is TGCAGCGTTGTAGCGGGAGGTACCTACAATGAGCAGTTCTTC.

This clonotype was observed at least ten times. The rearrangement links TRBV20-1 to TRBJ2-5, with 9 bases that match TRBD1. The CDR3 is made up of 13 amino acids. The V segment lost 5 bases and the J segment 6 bases; nucleotides outside the gene matches: 7. Germline V gene lookup returns CDR1 DFQATT and CDR2 SNEGSKA (reference sequence). This CDR3 is CSADRDRVKTQYF. The CDR3 DNA reads as TGCAGTGCTGACCGGGACAGGGTGAAGACCCAGTACTTC.

The chain uses TRBV6-1 and TRBJ2-2; no clear D. The V end lost 7 bases, the J end lost 0 bases, and 9 bases lay between the germline ends. This CDR3 region has 14 residues. Germline V gene sequence: CDR1 MNHNS, CDR2 SASEGT. The CDR3 is CASIPVANTGELFF. CDR3 coding DNA: TGTGCCAGCATCCCTGTGGCGAACACCGGGGAGCTGTTTTTT.

This clonotype has just a few counts. V is TRBV5-8 and J is TRBJ1-6; D remains unclear. V was pared by 4 bases and J by 7 bases, with 12 bases between. Germline V gene data show CDR1 as SGHTS and CDR2 as YDEGEE. This CDR3 has 14 amino acids. The CDR3 sequence is CASSRTSRNSPLHF. The CDR3 DNA is TGTGCCAGCAGCCGGACCTCACGAAATTCACCCCTCCACTTT.

The J gene is TRBJ1-2, the V gene TRBV19; D unclear. V dropped 4 bases and J dropped 5 bases, with 11 bases sitting between them. In germline, CDR1 is LNHDA, CDR2 SQIVND (reference sequence). CDR3 size: 13 residues. CDR3 sequence: CASSKDRSYGYTF. The CDR3 coding sequence is TGTGCCAGTAGTAAGGACCGATCTTATGGCTACACCTTC.

The rearrangement joins TRBV29-1 to TRBJ1-5; D unresolved. Germline loops: CDR1 SQVTM, CDR2 ANQGSEA. The CDR3 spans 12 residues. CDR3 loop: CTAEGGNQPQHF. DNA for the CDR3: TGCACCGCCGAGGGTGGCAATCAGCCCCAGCATTTT.